Many counts were recorded for the clone carrying this T cell receptor beta chain. This sample was taken from a study of response to subunit inactivated influenza vaccine. One entry per CDR3 protein results from TCRdb running MiXCR on the RT-PCR reads. The data hold roughly 710,000 distinct CDR3 sequences, with 12% to 15% observed a single time. CDR1 is SGHRS and CDR2 is YFSETQ in the germline V gene. V dropped 3 bases and J dropped 4; count of bases not matched to a gene: 7. There are 16 residues in the CDR3. The chain employs TRBV5-1 and TRBJ2-1; 10 bases match TRBD2. Sequencing used PBMCs from blood, obtained 14 days before vaccination. The sequence was collected from a man aged 50-60 years who received an inactivated influenza vaccine. CDR3 in amino acids: CASSSSLAGDYNEQFF. CDR3 coding DNA: TGCGCCAGCAGCTCCTCCCTAGCGGGGGATTACAATGAGCAGTTCTTC.